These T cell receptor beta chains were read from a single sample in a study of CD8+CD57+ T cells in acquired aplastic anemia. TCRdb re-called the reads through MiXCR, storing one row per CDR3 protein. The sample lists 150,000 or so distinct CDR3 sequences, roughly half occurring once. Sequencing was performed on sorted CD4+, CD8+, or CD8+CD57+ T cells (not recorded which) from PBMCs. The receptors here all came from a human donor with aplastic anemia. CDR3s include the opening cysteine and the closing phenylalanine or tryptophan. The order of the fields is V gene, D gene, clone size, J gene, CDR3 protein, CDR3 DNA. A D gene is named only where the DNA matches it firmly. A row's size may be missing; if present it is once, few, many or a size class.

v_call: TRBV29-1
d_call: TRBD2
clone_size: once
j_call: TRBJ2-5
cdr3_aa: CSVEGLAGGGPQETQYF
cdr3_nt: TGCAGCGTTGAGGGACTAGCGGGGGGGGGCCCCCAAGAGACCCAGTACTTC

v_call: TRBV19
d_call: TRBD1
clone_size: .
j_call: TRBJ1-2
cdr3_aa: CASSIGRGAYGYTF
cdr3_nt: TGTGCCAGTAGTATCGGCAGGGGGGCATATGGCTACACCTTC

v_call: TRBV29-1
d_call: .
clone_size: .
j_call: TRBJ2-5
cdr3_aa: CSTSRVGSQETQYF
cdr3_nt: TGCAGCACTTCCAGGGTAGGGAGCCAAGAGACCCAGTACTTC

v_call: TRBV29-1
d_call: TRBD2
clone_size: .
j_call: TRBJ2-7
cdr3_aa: CSVEQLAGAYEQYF
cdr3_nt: TGCAGCGTTGAGCAGTTAGCGGGGGCCTACGAGCAGTACTTC

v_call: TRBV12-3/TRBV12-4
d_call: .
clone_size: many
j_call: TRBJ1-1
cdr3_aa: CASSSPFRPEAFF
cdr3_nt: TGTGCCAGCAGTTCTCCTTTCCGGCCTGAAGCTTTCTTT

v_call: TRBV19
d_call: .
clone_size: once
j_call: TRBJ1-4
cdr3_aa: CASSIWGANEKLFF
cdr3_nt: TGTGCCAGTAGTATATGGGGGGCTAATGAAAAACTGTTTTTT

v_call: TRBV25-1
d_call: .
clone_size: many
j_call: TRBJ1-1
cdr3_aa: CASSASRAGGVTEAFF
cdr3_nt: TGTGCCAGCAGTGCTTCGCGGGCAGGTGGGGTCACTGAAGCTTTCTTT

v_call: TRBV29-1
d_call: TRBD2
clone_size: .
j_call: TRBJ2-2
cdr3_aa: CSVIAGGPPGELFF
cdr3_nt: TGCAGCGTTATTGCGGGGGGGCCCCCCGGGGAGCTGTTTTTT

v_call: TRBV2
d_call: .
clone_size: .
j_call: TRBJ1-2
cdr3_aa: CASSEAGVRGYGYTF
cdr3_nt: TGTGCCAGCAGTGAAGCGGGGGTCCGCGGCTATGGCTACACCTTC

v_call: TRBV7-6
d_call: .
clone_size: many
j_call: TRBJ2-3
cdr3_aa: CASSPRGHQKTDTQYF
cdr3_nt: TGTGCCAGCAGCCCCCGGGGCCACCAAAAGACAGATACGCAGTATTTT

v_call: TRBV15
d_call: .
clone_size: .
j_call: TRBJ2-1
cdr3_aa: CATSSWGRGNEQFF
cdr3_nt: TGTGCCACCAGCAGTTGGGGAAGGGGCAATGAGCAGTTCTTC

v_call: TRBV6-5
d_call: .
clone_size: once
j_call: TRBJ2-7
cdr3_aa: CASSEEGLSSYEQYF
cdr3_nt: TGTGCCAGCAGTGAAGAGGGCCTAAGCTCCTACGAGCAGTACTTC

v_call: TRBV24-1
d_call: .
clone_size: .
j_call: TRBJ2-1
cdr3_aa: CATSDVSSYNEQFF
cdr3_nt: TGTGCCACCAGTGATGTAAGCTCCTACAATGAGCAGTTCTTC

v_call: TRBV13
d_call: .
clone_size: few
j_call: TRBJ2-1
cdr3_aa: CASSFRGSEVVNEQFF
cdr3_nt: TGTGCCAGCAGCTTCCGGGGTAGCGAGGTGGTCAATGAGCAGTTCTTC

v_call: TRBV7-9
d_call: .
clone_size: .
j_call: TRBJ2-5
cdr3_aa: CASSLEIIDSQETQYF
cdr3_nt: TGTGCCAGCAGCTTAGAGATTATCGACAGCCAAGAGACCCAGTACTTC

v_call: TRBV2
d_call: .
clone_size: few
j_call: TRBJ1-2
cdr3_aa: CAFRQTFYGYTF
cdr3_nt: TGTGCCTTCAGACAGACCTTCTATGGCTACACCTTC

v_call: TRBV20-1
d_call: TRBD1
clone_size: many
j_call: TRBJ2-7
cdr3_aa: CSARDLLGTGLYEQYF
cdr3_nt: TGCAGTGCTAGAGATTTGCTGGGGACAGGGTTATACGAGCAGTACTTC

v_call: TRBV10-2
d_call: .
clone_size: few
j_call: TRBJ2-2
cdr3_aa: CASSHPLRPWELFF
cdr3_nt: TGCGCCAGCAGTCATCCCTTACGTCCGTGGGAGCTGTTTTTT

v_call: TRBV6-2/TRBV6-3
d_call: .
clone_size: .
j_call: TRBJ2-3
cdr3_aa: CASSYSRRSDTQYF
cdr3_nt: TGTGCCAGCAGTTACTCGAGACGGTCAGATACGCAGTATTTT

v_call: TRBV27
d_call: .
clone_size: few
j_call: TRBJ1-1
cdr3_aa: CASSFSGGMNTEAFF
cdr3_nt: TGTGCCAGCAGTTTCTCTGGGGGGATGAACACTGAAGCTTTCTTT

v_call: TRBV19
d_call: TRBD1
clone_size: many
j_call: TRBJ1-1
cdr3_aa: CASSTTGFVGSTEAFF
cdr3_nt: TGTGCCAGTAGTACGACAGGGTTTGTCGGTAGCACTGAAGCTTTCTTT

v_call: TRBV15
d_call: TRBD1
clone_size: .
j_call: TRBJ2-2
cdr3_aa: CATTGQGAGELFF
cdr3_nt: TGTGCCACCACTGGACAGGGGGCCGGGGAGCTGTTTTTT

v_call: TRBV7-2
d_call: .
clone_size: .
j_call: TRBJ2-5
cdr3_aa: CASGPGIRETQYF
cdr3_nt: TGTGCCAGCGGCCCCGGGATTCGAGAGACCCAGTACTTC

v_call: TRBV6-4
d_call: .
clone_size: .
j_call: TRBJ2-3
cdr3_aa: CASSDTPDSTDTQYF
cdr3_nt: TGTGCCAGCAGTGATACTCCGGACAGCACAGATACGCAGTATTTT

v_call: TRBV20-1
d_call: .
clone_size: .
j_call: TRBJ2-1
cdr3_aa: CSAPLPGISYNEQFF
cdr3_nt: TGCAGTGCTCCGTTACCGGGGATTTCCTACAATGAGCAGTTCTTC

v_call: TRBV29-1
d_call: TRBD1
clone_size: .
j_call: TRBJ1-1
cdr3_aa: CSVGDRGRVNTEAFF
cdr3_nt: TGCAGCGTTGGGGACAGGGGGCGCGTGAACACTGAAGCTTTCTTT

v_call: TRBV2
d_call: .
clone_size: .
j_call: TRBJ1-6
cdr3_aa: CASMRGNSPLHF
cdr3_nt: TGTGCCAGCATGCGGGGGAATTCACCCCTCCACTTT

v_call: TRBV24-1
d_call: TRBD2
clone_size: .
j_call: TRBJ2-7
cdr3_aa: CATSDPGTSGVYEQYF
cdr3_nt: TGTGCCACCAGTGACCCTGGGACTAGCGGGGTTTACGAGCAGTACTTC

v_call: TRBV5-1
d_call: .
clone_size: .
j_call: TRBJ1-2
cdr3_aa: CASSFSGDGYTF
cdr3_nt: TGCGCCAGCAGCTTTAGTGGAGATGGCTACACCTTC

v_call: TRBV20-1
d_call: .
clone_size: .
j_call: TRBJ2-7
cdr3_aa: CSARASLDSTYEQYF
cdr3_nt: TGCAGTGCTAGAGCGTCTTTGGACAGTACCTACGAGCAGTACTTC

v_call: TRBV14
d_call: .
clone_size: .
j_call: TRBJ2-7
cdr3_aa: CASSQETHYEQYF
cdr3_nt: TGTGCCAGCAGCCAAGAGACCCACTACGAGCAGTACTTC

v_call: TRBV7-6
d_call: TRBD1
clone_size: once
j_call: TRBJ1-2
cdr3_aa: CASSSGAGGDGYTF
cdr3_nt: TGTGCCAGCAGCTCGGGGGCAGGGGGCGATGGCTACACCTTC

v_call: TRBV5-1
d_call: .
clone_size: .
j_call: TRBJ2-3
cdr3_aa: CASSLDSEHTQYF
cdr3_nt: TGCGCCAGCAGCTTGGACTCAGAACATACGCAGTATTTT

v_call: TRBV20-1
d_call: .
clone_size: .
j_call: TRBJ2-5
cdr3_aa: CSAEAGGQETQYF
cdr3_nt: TGCAGTGCGGAAGCCGGGGGCCAAGAGACCCAGTACTTC

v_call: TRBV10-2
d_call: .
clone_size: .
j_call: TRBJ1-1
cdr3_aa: CATERDMNTEAFF
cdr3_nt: TGCGCCACCGAAAGAGACATGAACACTGAAGCTTTCTTT

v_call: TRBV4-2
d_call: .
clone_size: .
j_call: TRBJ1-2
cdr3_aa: CVSSQDRVGANTRYTF
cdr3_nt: TGTGTCAGCAGCCAAGATCGTGTGGGGGCTAACACCCGCTACACCTTC

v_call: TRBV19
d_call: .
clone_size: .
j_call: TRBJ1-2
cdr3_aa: CASTAFRTGYTF
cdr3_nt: TGTGCCAGTACCGCCTTCAGGACAGGCTACACCTTC

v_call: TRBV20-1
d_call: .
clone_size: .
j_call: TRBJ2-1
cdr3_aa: CTSLRISGSYNEQFF
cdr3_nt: TGCACCTCTCTGCGGATCTCCGGCTCCTACAATGAGCAGTTCTTC

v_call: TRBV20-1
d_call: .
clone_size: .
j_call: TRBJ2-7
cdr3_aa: CSARDSGYEQYF
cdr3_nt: TGCAGTGCTAGAGATTCAGGTTACGAGCAGTACTTC

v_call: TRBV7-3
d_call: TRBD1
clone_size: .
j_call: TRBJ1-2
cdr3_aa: CASSFSTGNGYTF
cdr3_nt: TGTGCCAGCAGCTTTTCGACAGGGAATGGCTACACCTTC

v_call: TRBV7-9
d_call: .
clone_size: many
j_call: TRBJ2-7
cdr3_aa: CASSKSHEQYF
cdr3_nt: TGTGCCAGCAGCAAATCCCACGAGCAGTACTTC

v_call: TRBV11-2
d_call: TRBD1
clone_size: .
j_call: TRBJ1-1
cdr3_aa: CASSLGSPGGAYTEAFF
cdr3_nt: TGTGCCAGCAGCTTAGGAAGTCCAGGGGGCGCCTACACTGAAGCTTTCTTT

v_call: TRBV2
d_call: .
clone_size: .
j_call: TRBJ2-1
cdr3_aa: CASTTPPQDEQFF
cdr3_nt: TGTGCCAGCACCACGCCCCCACAGGATGAGCAGTTCTTC

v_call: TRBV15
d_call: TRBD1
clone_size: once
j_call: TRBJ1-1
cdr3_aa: CATSREGIPTGGVLWSEAFF
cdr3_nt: TGTGCCACCAGCAGAGAGGGTATCCCCACAGGGGGTGTTTTATGGTCTGAAGCTTTCTTT

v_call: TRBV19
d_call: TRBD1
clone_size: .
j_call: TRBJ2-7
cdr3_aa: CASRGQKYEQYF
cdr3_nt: TGTGCCAGCCGGGGACAGAAATACGAGCAGTACTTC

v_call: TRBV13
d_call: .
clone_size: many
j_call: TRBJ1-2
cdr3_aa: CASSLQGIYGYTF
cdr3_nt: TGTGCCAGCAGCTTACAGGGTATCTATGGCTACACCTTC

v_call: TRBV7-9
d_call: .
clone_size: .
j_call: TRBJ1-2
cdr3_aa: CASSLVVYGYTF
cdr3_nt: TGTGCCAGCAGCTTAGTTGTCTATGGCTACACCTTC

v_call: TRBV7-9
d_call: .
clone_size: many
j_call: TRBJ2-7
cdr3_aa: CASSPRGGEREQYF
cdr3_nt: TGTGCCAGCAGCCCACGGGGCGGCGAAAGGGAGCAGTACTTC

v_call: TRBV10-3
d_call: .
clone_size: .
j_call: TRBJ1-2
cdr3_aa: CAIGRGLSHTF
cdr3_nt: TGTGCCATCGGGAGGGGGTTGAGCCACACCTTC

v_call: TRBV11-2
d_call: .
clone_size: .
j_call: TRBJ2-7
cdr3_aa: CASSLGWGTRTSSYEQYF
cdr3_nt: TGTGCCAGCAGCTTAGGTTGGGGAACTAGGACTTCATCCTACGAGCAGTACTTC

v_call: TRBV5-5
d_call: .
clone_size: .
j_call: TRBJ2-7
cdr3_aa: CASSLSGVDEQYF
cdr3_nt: TGTGCCAGCAGCTTGTCCGGGGTGGACGAGCAGTACTTC

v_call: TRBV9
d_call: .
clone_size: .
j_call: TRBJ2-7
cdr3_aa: CASSVELADLGEQYF
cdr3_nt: TGTGCCAGCAGCGTAGAACTAGCAGACTTGGGCGAGCAGTACTTC

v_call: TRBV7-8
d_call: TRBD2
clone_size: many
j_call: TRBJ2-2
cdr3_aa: CASSLGLAELTWTGELFF
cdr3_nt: TGTGCCAGCAGCCTAGGACTAGCGGAGCTAACATGGACCGGGGAGCTGTTTTTT